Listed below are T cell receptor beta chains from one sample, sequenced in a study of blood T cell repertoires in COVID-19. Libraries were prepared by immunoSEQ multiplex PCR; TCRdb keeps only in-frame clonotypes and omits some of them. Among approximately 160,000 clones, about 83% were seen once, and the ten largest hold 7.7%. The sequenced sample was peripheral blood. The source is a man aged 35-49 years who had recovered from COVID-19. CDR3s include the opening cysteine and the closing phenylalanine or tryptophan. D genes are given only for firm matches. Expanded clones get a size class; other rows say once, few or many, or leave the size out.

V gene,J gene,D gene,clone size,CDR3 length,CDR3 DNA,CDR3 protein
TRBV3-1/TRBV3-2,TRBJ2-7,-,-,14,TGTGCCAGCAGCCGACGGGACAACAACTACGAGCAGTACTTC,CASSRRDNNYEQYF
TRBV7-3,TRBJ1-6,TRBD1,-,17,TGTGCCAGCAGCTTAACGTCCGGGGGACAGGAGGGTTCACCCCTCCACTTT,CASSLTSGGQEGSPLHF
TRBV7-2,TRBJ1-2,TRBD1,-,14,TGTGCCAGCAGGGCGGGACAGACCATCTATGGCTACACCTTC,CASRAGQTIYGYTF
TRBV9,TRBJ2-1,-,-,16,TGTGCCAGCAGCGTAGCTTTAGCGGCCTCCTACAATGAGCAGTTCTTC,CASSVALAASYNEQFF
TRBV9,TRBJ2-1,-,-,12,TGTGCCAGCAGGTCACAGGGCAATGAGCAGTTCTTC,CASRSQGNEQFF
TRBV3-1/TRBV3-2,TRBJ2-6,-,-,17,TGTGCCAGCAGCCAGAGTGCGGGGCTGAGCGGGGCCAACGTCCTGACTTTC,CASSQSAGLSGANVLTF
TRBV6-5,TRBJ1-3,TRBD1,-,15,TGTGCCAGCAGCCCAGGGGGCGCGTTAGGAAACACCATATATTTT,CASSPGGALGNTIYF
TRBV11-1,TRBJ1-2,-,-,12,TGTGCCAGCAGCGAACAGGGCTATGGCTACACCTTC,CASSEQGYGYTF
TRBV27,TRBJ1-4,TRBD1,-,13,TGTGCCAGCAGGACAGGGGGTCATGAAAAACTGTTTTTT,CASRTGGHEKLFF
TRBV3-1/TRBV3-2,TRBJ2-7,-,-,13,TGTGCCAGCAGCCCAGTTTCCGTACACGAGCAGTACTTC,CASSPVSVHEQYF
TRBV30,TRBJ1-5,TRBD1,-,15,TGTGCCTGGAGTGTAATCGGCAGGGGGCCTCAGCCCCAGCATTTT,CAWSVIGRGPQPQHF
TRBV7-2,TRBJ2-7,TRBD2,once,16,TGTGCCAGCAGCTTAGCGCACGTAGCGGGGGGGGACGAGCAGTACTTC,CASSLAHVAGGDEQYF
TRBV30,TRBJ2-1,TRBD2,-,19,TGTGCCTCCCACGCAGCCACTAGCGGGTCCCTCCGGGAGAACAATGAGCAGTTCTTC,CASHAATSGSLRENNEQFF
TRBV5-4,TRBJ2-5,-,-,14,TGTGCCAGCAGCTTGCGAACAGGTCAAGAGACCCAGTACTTC,CASSLRTGQETQYF
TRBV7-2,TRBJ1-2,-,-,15,TGTGCCAGCAGCTTATCGAGGGCCCTAGGGAATGGCTACACCTTC,CASSLSRALGNGYTF
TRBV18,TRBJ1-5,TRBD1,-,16,TGTGCCAGCTCACTAGGACAGGGGGGCCTCAATCAGCCCCAGCATTTT,CASSLGQGGLNQPQHF
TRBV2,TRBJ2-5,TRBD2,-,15,TGTGCCAGCAGTGGTCCTAGCGGGGCCCAAGAGACCCAGTACTTC,CASSGPSGAQETQYF
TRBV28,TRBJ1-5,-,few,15,TGTGCCAGCAGTTCCTTGACAGGCGATGGTGGGCCCCAGCATTTT,CASSSLTGDGGPQHF
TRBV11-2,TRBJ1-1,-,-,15,TGTGCCAGCAGCTTAGAGGGGGCGATGAACACTGAAGCTTTCTTT,CASSLEGAMNTEAFF
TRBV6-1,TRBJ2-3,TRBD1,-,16,TGTGCCAGCAGTGTAGGGGACAGGGGTAGCACAGATACGCAGTATTTT,CASSVGDRGSTDTQYF
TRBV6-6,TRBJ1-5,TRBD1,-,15,TGTGCCAGCAGGACCGGACAGGGGCACAATCAGCCCCAGCATTTT,CASRTGQGHNQPQHF
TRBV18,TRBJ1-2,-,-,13,TGTGCCAGCTCTCAGGGAGGGGACGCTGGCTACACCTTC,CASSQGGDAGYTF
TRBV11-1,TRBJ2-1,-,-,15,TGTGCCAGCAGCCTCCTCCGAGGGCGCCACAATGAGCAGTTCTTC,CASSLLRGRHNEQFF
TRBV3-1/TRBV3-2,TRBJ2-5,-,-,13,TGTGCCAGCAGCCAGACAGACCAAGAGACCCAGTACTTC,CASSQTDQETQYF
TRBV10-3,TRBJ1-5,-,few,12,TGTGCCATCAGTGATAGGGGTCAGCCCCAGCATTTT,CAISDRGQPQHF
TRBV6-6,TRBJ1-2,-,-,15,TGTGCCAGCAGTCACCCCAGGAACGACGTAGAGAGCTACACCTTC,CASSHPRNDVESYTF
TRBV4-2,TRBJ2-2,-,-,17,TGTGCCAGCAGCCAAGATAGAGGGACAAAGAACACCGGGGAGCTGTTTTTT,CASSQDRGTKNTGELFF
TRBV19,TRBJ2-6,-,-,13,TGTGCCAGTACAGGGACAGGGGCCAACGTCCTGACTTTC,CASTGTGANVLTF
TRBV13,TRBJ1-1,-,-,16,TGTGCCAGCCGGGCCGGCCCGGGACACCCGAGGACTGAAGCTTTCTTT,CASRAGPGHPRTEAFF
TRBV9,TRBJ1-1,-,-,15,TGTGCCAGCAGCAAGCGGGCTTGGGAGAACACTGAAGCTTTCTTT,CASSKRAWENTEAFF
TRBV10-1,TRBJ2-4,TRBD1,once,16,TGCGCCAGCGGTCCTGACCCTGACAGGGGCAAAAACATTCAGTACTTC,CASGPDPDRGKNIQYF
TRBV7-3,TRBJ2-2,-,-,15,TGTGCCAGCAGCTCTTTGGGACATATCACCGAGGAGCTGTTTTTT,CASSSLGHITEELFF
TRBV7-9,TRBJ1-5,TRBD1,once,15,TGTGCCAGCAGCTCGACAGGGATGAGCAATCAGCCCCAGCATTTT,CASSSTGMSNQPQHF
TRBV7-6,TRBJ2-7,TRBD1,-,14,TGTGCCAGCACCCTCGGGACAGGGACCTACGAGCAGTACTTC,CASTLGTGTYEQYF
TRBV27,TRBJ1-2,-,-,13,TGTGCCAGCAGTTTGAGGTCCGGCCGGGTTAGCACCTTC,CASSLRSGRVSTF
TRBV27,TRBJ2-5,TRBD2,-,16,TGTGCCAGCAGTTTATTGGGCGGGGGGTACCAAGAGACCCAGTACTTC,CASSLLGGGYQETQYF